This T cell receptor beta chain derives from a study of shared clonotypes between healthy human individuals. Study summary: Each donor contributed plates that comprised three CD4 naive, three CD4 memory, two CD8 naive and one CD8 memory.

As concerns this clone: Its matching antigen is unknown.

Overall study findings and caveats: Four donors held about 5% of naive CD4 clonotypes in common. Naive subsets typically showed greater estimated richness than memory subsets.

Germline V gene data show CDR1 as SGHNT and CDR2 as YENEEA. Trimming took off 5 bases at V and 3 bases at J, with 13 bases between the two ends. The CDR3 is 14 residues long. Sequencing used immunoSEQ multiplex PCR; TCRdb keeps in-frame clones, though not all of them. The sample holds 2 million to 2.5 million clones, around 95% seen once. The source is a man younger than 30 in good health. The genes are TRBV11-3 and TRBJ2-5, with a weak D call TRBD2 (6 bases). Input material: naive CD4+ T cells sorted from blood. This sample's subset: CD45RA+ positively selected. In nucleotides, the CDR3 is TGTGCCAGCAGCGGGCCGGGAGCTAAAGAGACCCAGTACTTC. Amino acid sequence: CASSGPGAKETQYF.